The T cell receptor beta chain described here comes from a study of yellow fever vaccine responses in identical twins (dated by TCRdb to the late 2010s). At the level of the whole study: The study precisely tracked vaccine-responding T cell clones in identical twins.

Libraries were prepared through RT-PCR. Instrument used: Illumina HiSeq 2500. The raw public reads went through TCRdb reprocessing: fastp at Q25, MiXCR clone calling, in-frame beta chains kept. CDR3 protein duplicates are merged, each entry listing the most common genes and DNA. Counted in this sample were a few thousand distinct CDR3 sequences; 73% of them appeared once. The ten largest clones capture 6.5% to 8% of the sample. The CDR3 has 13 amino acids, counting the end cysteine and phenylalanine. Of all the DNA, just the CDR3 is kept, 39 bases in frame from base 1. Trimming leaves V shorter by 10 bases and J shorter by 3 bases, with the junction holding 6 bases beyond the gene matches. From the germline V gene (reference sequence), CDR1 is SEHNR and CDR2 is FQNEAQ. As regards this clonotype: The clone's antigen remains unknown. Base qualities are not at hand, and no much larger clone is one base apart.

The paper's findings and limits, for the study overall: The authors reported that the T cell response to vaccination in identical twins appeared partly convergent and partly personalized.

Specimen: T cells from blood (PBMCs), unsorted or a sorted subset (not recorded which), collected before or after yellow fever vaccination (not recorded which). The sequence joins TRBV7-9 to TRBJ2-1; 7 junctional bases match TRBD1. The TCR sequence derives from a woman aged 18-29 years who received the yellow fever vaccine. Donor details come from another sample of the same person, matched by shared clones. The CDR3 has the sequence CAITRDSYNEQFF. The DNA reads TGTGCCATTACCAGGGACAGCTACAATGAGCAGTTCTTC.